The 13 T cell receptor beta chains in this list originate from one sample, sequenced in a study of CD8 T cells in ankylosing spondylitis. TCRdb re-analysed the 5' RACE reads in MiXCR, keeping a single row per CDR3 protein. Here the sample spans 150,000 to 200,000 distinct CDR3 sequences, approximately 9% being singletons. Sequenced: blood, either unsorted or a sorted T cell fraction (not recorded which). The receptors come from a female donor with ankylosing spondylitis or in good health (not recorded which).

This clonotype has just a few counts. The J gene is TRBJ2-7, the V gene TRBV4-3; TRBD2 matches at 8 bases. Trimming at V came to 3 bases and at J to 0 bases, leaving 7 bases not matched to a gene. The CDR3 is 16 residues long. Germline V gives CDR1 LGHNA, CDR2 YSLEER. The CDR3 nucleotides are TGCGCCAGCAGCCAGGAACTAGCGGATAGCTCCTACGAGCAGTACTTC. It translates to CASSQELADSSYEQYF.

V and J are TRBV9 and TRBJ1-4; 9 bases match TRBD1. V lost 3 bases and J lost 8; bases outside the gene matches: 11. There are 16 residues in the CDR3. Germline V gene lookup returns CDR1 SGDLS and CDR2 YYNGEE. CDR3 residues: CASSAPDRGTGEKLFF. The CDR3 coding sequence is TGTGCCAGCAGCGCCCCGGACAGGGGAACAGGCGAAAAACTGTTTTTT.

The V call is TRBV28, the J call TRBJ1-6, with no clear D. The CDR3 is 15 residues long. CDR1 MDHEN and CDR2 SYDVKM come from the germline V gene. V lost 8 bases and J lost 9, with 20 bases in between. CDR3 sequence (DNA): TGTGCCAGCGTCACTTTCTTAGGGATAGGTTCACCCCTCCACTTT. This translates into CASVTFLGIGSPLHF.

The chain is built from TRBV20-1 and TRBJ2-1; TRBD2 agrees at 7 bases. Looked up from germline, CDR1 is DFQATT and CDR2 is SNEGSKA (reference sequence). V lost 3 bases to trimming and J lost 2 bases; unmatched junction nucleotides: 7. The CDR3 spans 15 residues. CDR3 bases: TGCAGTGCTAGCCGTTCCGGGACTACCTACAATGAGCAGTTCTTC. This encodes CSASRSGTTYNEQFF.

The chain joins TRBV13 to TRBJ2-7; no clear D. Germline-derived CDR1 and CDR2 are PRHDT and FYEKMQ (reference sequence). This CDR3 is built from 14 residues. V gave up 3 bases and J gave up 2 bases, with 11 bases separating them. CDR3 amino acids: CASSFFGTPYEQYF. The CDR3 nucleotides read TGTGCCAGCAGCTTCTTCGGTACCCCCTACGAGCAGTACTTC.

This clonotype appeared a few times. The V call is TRBV9, the J call TRBJ1-2; maybe TRBD1 (6 bases). Germline-derived CDR1 and CDR2 are SGDLS and YYNGEE. With 3 bases removed from V and 4 bases from J, the gap between germline ends came to 10 bases. This CDR3 comprises 13 residues. CDR3 amino acids: CASSGAGAYGYTF. CDR3 DNA: TGTGCCAGCAGCGGGGCAGGGGCCTATGGCTACACCTTC.

A few counts support this clonotype. The chain uses TRBV19 and TRBJ1-1; 8 bases align to TRBD1. The CDR3 contains 14 residues. V lost 7 bases to trimming and J lost 2 bases; unmatched junction nucleotides: 6. The V gene's germline CDR1 is LNHDA and CDR2 SQIVND (reference sequence). The CDR3 sequence: CASMFRGRNTEAFF. As DNA, the CDR3 is TGTGCCAGTATGTTCAGGGGGCGCAACACTGAAGCTTTCTTT.

In its sample, this clonotype was seen many times. The rearrangement joins TRBV6-2 or TRBV6-3 to TRBJ1-1; 7 bases are a match to TRBD1. The CDR3 extends over 16 amino acids. Germline V gene lookup returns CDR1 MNHEY and CDR2 SVGEGT. Unmatched junction bases numbered 10, after V lost 1 base and J lost 5 bases. The CDR3 DNA follows: TGTGCCAGCAGTTACTTGGGGACAGAACGGGGGACTGAAGCTTTCTTT. It translates to CASSYLGTERGTEAFF.

This clonotype was recorded at least ten times. The chain links TRBV12-3 or TRBV12-4 to TRBJ2-7; D is possibly TRBD2 (5 bases). This CDR3 is built from 12 residues. The ends were cut back, 3 bases at V and 6 bases at J, with 9 bases in the middle. CDR3 coding DNA: TGTGCCAGCAGTTTTGGCGGGCTCGAGCAGTACTTC. Translated: CASSFGGLEQYF.

This chain links TRBV6-2 or TRBV6-3 with TRBJ2-1; TRBD1 aligns across 8 bases. Germline V gene data show CDR1 as MNHEY and CDR2 as SVGEGT. Unmatched junction bases numbered 11, after V lost 8 bases and J lost 5 bases. The length of the CDR3 is 15 residues. The CDR3 here is CASSDPGQANNEQFF. The DNA for the CDR3 is TGTGCCAGCTCAGATCCGGGACAGGCTAACAATGAGCAGTTCTTC.

The V call is TRBV6-2 or TRBV6-3, the J call TRBJ2-2, with 10 bases aligning to TRBD2. The ends lost 0 bases at V and 7 bases at J; junction bases unmatched: 17. Germline-derived CDR1 and CDR2 are MNHEY and SVGEGT. This CDR3 is built from 20 residues. The CDR3 region is CASSYSNLVLAGARGGELFF. In nucleotides, the CDR3 is TGTGCCAGCAGTTACTCGAATTTGGTCCTAGCGGGAGCTCGTGGCGGGGAGCTGTTTTTT.

The chain has TRBV28 and TRBJ2-7; D unresolved. This CDR3 has 12 amino acids. Per the germline V gene, CDR1 is MDHEN and CDR2 is SYDVKM. V was pared by 7 bases and J by 4 bases, with 11 bases between. Written as DNA, the CDR3 is TGTGCCAGCACCCTGGGAAGTTACGAGCAGTACTTC. Residues: CASTLGSYEQYF.

In this sample, this clonotype turned up a few times. This chain connects TRBV11-2 to TRBJ2-7; 10 positions match TRBD1. Looked up from germline, CDR1 is SGHAT and CDR2 is FQNNGV. V gave up 3 bases and J gave up 3 bases; unmatched junction bases: 5. This CDR3 contains 15 residues. The CDR3 nucleotides are TGTGCCAGCAGCTTTAGACAGGGGGCAGTCTACGAGCAGTACTTC. Encoded protein: CASSFRQGAVYEQYF.